This is a list of T cell receptor beta chains from one sample in a study of blood T cell repertoires in COVID-19. Only in-frame clones appear in the TCRdb table, and some are missing; sequencing was by immunoSEQ multiplex PCR. The repertoire has roughly 120,000 clones, just over 90% of them found once; the top ten carry 1.5% to 2%. Sequencing was carried out using peripheral blood. These receptors were collected from a human donor with active COVID-19. The donor label of this sample is uncertain. The CDR3 runs from the conserved cysteine through the conserved F or W. D genes are given only for firm matches. Not every row has a clone size; where given, it reads once, few, many or a size class.

v_gene	abundance	j_gene	d_gene	len	CDR3nt	CDR3aa
TRBV6-1	NA	TRBJ2-2	NA	17	TGTGCCAGCAGTGGTTATTTAGCAGGGAAGGGCACCGGGGAGCTGTTTTTT	CASSGYLAGKGTGELFF
TRBV7-8	NA	TRBJ2-1	NA	14	TGTGCCAGCAGCTTAAGGGGGTCGTACAATGAGCAGTTCTTC	CASSLRGSYNEQFF
TRBV19	NA	TRBJ2-5	TRBD2	14	TGTGCCAGTAGCATAGGGAGGGGTCAAGAGACCCAGTACTTC	CASSIGRGQETQYF
TRBV19	NA	TRBJ2-6	NA	16	TGTGCCAGTAGTATGGTGTCGGTTCCTGGGGCCAACGTCCTGACTTTC	CASSMVSVPGANVLTF
TRBV6-2/TRBV6-3	NA	TRBJ1-5	TRBD1	15	TGTGCCAGCAGTTACGACAGGGACGGCAATCAGCCCCAGCATTTT	CASSYDRDGNQPQHF
TRBV11-2	once	TRBJ1-3	TRBD1	16	TGTGCCAGCAGCTTAGCAGGGGGCCCTTCTGGAAACACCATATATTTT	CASSLAGGPSGNTIYF
TRBV7-9	once	TRBJ2-1	TRBD2	16	TGTGCCAGCAGCTACTTAGCGGGGGGGTCGTACAATGAGCAGTTCTTC	CASSYLAGGSYNEQFF
TRBV4-3	NA	TRBJ2-7	TRBD1	14	TGCGCCAGCAGCCCGACAGGGGGTGGATACGAGCAGTACTTC	CASSPTGGGYEQYF
TRBV25-1	NA	TRBJ1-4	TRBD1	17	TGTGCCAGCAGTGAATCCCGACAGGGGGTCACTAATGAAAAACTGTTTTTT	CASSESRQGVTNEKLFF
TRBV5-1	once	TRBJ2-7	TRBD1	15	TGCGCCAGCAGCTTGGAACAGGGGCGGCTCTACGAGCAGTACTTC	CASSLEQGRLYEQYF
TRBV9	NA	TRBJ2-5	NA	14	TGTGCCAGCAGCGTATCCGGTTTCCAAGAGACCCAGTACTTC	CASSVSGFQETQYF
TRBV4-1	NA	TRBJ2-3	NA	15	TGCGCCAGCAGCCCCCGGGACTTCAGCACAGATACGCAGTATTTT	CASSPRDFSTDTQYF
TRBV2	NA	TRBJ1-1	NA	13	TGTGCCAGCAGTGAATCCGGGGGCACTGAAGCTTTCTTT	CASSESGGTEAFF
TRBV6-2/TRBV6-3	NA	TRBJ2-3	NA	15	TGTGCCAGCAGTTACTCTGAGGCTAGCACAGATACGCAGTATTTT	CASSYSEASTDTQYF
TRBV6-6	NA	TRBJ1-2	NA	13	TGTGCCAGCAGTTACCCTCGGGGAAGGGGCTACACCTTC	CASSYPRGRGYTF
TRBV19	NA	TRBJ2-7	TRBD1	15	TGTGCCAGTAGTGATCGGACAGGGGGTTTCTACGAGCAGTACTTC	CASSDRTGGFYEQYF
TRBV10-3	NA	TRBJ2-7	TRBD2	15	TGTGCCATCCGTGCTAGCGGGGGGGCCGAATACGAGCAGTACTTC	CAIRASGGAEYEQYF
TRBV7-2	NA	TRBJ2-1	TRBD1	15	TGTGCCAGCAGTTGGGGACAGGGGGATAGGAATGAGCAGTTCTTC	CASSWGQGDRNEQFF
TRBV7-9	NA	TRBJ2-3	TRBD1	18	TGTGCCAGCAGCGGTGGTCCCGGTTGGCAGGGGGACACAGATACGCAGTATTTT	CASSGGPGWQGDTDTQYF
TRBV9	NA	TRBJ1-2	NA	17	TGTGCCAGCAGCGCCCCTCAGGGGAGGGGAGCTAACTATGGCTACACCTTC	CASSAPQGRGANYGYTF
TRBV6-1	NA	TRBJ1-2	NA	15	TGTGCCAGCAGTGAGGGCAGGACTTTGCGGTCGGGCTACACCTTC	CASSEGRTLRSGYTF
TRBV12-3/TRBV12-4	few	TRBJ2-2	TRBD2	13	TGTGCCAGCAGTTTAGCCCGGACTAGCGGGCTGTTTTTT	CASSLARTSGLFF
TRBV4-1	NA	TRBJ1-1	NA	15	TGCGCCAGCGCACCACTGGGCACTTCGAACACTGAAGCTTTCTTT	CASAPLGTSNTEAFF
TRBV4-3	NA	TRBJ2-1	TRBD1	15	TGCGCCAGCAGCTACGACAGGGGGTTTAGGAATGAGCAGTTCTTC	CASSYDRGFRNEQFF
TRBV27	NA	TRBJ1-5	TRBD1	14	TGTGCCAGCAGAGAACAGGGGGCGCATCAGCCCCAGCATTTT	CASREQGAHQPQHF
TRBV7-9	NA	TRBJ1-1	TRBD1	17	TGTGCCAGCAGCGCCCCGGGACAGGGATTAAGTGGCACTGAAGCTTTCTTT	CASSAPGQGLSGTEAFF
TRBV27	NA	TRBJ2-1	TRBD1	12	TGTGCCAGCAGTTTCCGACAGGGGAGGAAGTTCTTC	CASSFRQGRKFF
TRBV7-9	NA	TRBJ2-7	TRBD1	15	TGTGCCAGCAGCGCGGGACAGGGGGCTTCCTACGAGCAGTACTTC	CASSAGQGASYEQYF
TRBV19	once	TRBJ2-7	TRBD1	15	TGTGCCAGTAAGAGGGAGGGGACAGGGGTAGGCGAGCAGTACTTC	CASKREGTGVGEQYF
TRBV7-3	NA	TRBJ2-2	TRBD2	19	TGTGCCAGCAGCCCCTCCGGACTAGCGGGGGGGTTGGGAACCGGGGAGCTGTTTTTT	CASSPSGLAGGLGTGELFF
TRBV4-3	NA	TRBJ2-7	NA	13	TGCGCCAGCAGCCAAGTAAGGGGGAACGAGCAGTACTTC	CASSQVRGNEQYF
TRBV27	once	TRBJ1-1	NA	15	TGTGCCAGCAGTTTATCCACGGGGGTGAACACTGAAGCTTTCTTT	CASSLSTGVNTEAFF
TRBV3-1/TRBV3-2	NA	TRBJ2-5	TRBD2	15	TGTGCCGCCGGACTAGCGGGGGCCCTCCAAGAGACCCAGTACTTC	CAAGLAGALQETQYF
TRBV23-1	NA	TRBJ2-2	TRBD1	17	TGCGCCAGCAGTCTCTGGACAGGGATGGAGGACACCGGGGAGCTGTTTTTT	CASSLWTGMEDTGELFF
TRBV5-4	NA	TRBJ2-3	TRBD1	15	TGTGCCAGCAGCGTCCTGACAGGGAGTAGGAATACGCAGTATTTT	CASSVLTGSRNTQYF
TRBV2	NA	TRBJ2-1	TRBD2	15	TGTGCCAGCAGCCCGAGGACTAGCAGTTTCAATGAGCAGTTCTTC	CASSPRTSSFNEQFF